These T cell receptor beta chains were read from a single sample in a study of T cell responses to AZD1222 COVID-19 vaccine. Generated by immunoSEQ multiplex PCR, the TCRdb table keeps only in-frame clones and is missing some. The sample consists of about 140,000 clones, less than 95% of them appearing once. This material consisted of peripheral blood, taken 28 days after the second AZD1222 dose. Receptors originate from an adult who received the AZD1222 COVID-19 vaccine. The CDR3 runs from the conserved cysteine through the conserved F or W. The order of the fields is CDR3 DNA, CDR3 protein, D gene, J gene, V gene, clone size. A D gene is named only where the DNA matches it firmly. For some rows the clone size is stated as once, few or many, or as a class when expanded; others skip it.

TGTGCCAGTAGTATCTATCAGGGGTTGCGCGAGCAGTACTTC,CASSIYQGLREQYF,-,TRBJ2-7,TRBV19,-
TGTGCCAGCAGCGGCGGGGGGGCCTACGAGCAGTACTTC,CASSGGGAYEQYF,TRBD2,TRBJ2-7,TRBV5-6,-
TGTGCCAGCAGCTTAAAGCGGGGTGAAAAACTGTTTTTT,CASSLKRGEKLFF,-,TRBJ1-4,TRBV7-6,once
TGCGCCAGCAGCCAAGATCAGTTGGGCACCGGGGAGCTGTTTTTT,CASSQDQLGTGELFF,-,TRBJ2-2,TRBV4-1,-
TGTGCCGGAGGGGGACAAGAGACCCAGTACTTC,CAGGGQETQYF,-,TRBJ2-5,TRBV5-8,-
TGTGCCAGCAGCAAAATGGAGAAGGACTATGGCTACACCTTC,CASSKMEKDYGYTF,-,TRBJ1-2,TRBV7-9,once
TGTGCCAGCAGCTTAATGGGGACAGGGTCATCTTACGAGCAGTACTTC,CASSLMGTGSSYEQYF,TRBD1,TRBJ2-7,TRBV7-9,-
TGTGCCAGCAGTCTGTCACAGGGACAATACGAGCAGTACTTC,CASSLSQGQYEQYF,-,TRBJ2-7,TRBV11-3,-
TGTGCCAGTAAATTCGGGACAGGGCAAGTAAAACTGTTTTTT,CASKFGTGQVKLFF,TRBD1,TRBJ1-4,TRBV19,-
TGTGCCAGCAGTTACTCGAAAACAGGCCCCGGCTATGGCTACACCTTC,CASSYSKTGPGYGYTF,-,TRBJ1-2,TRBV6-6,-
TGTGCCAGCAGCTCATCGAGACAGAGCTCCTATAATTCACCCCTCCACTTT,CASSSSRQSSYNSPLHF,-,TRBJ1-6,TRBV5-6,once
TGTGCCAGCAGCAAAGAATCGCGGGCCGATCGAAACGAGCAGTACTTC,CASSKESRADRNEQYF,-,TRBJ2-7,TRBV21-1,-
TGTGCCAGCAGTTCCGGGACATCCTACGAGCAGTACTTC,CASSSGTSYEQYF,-,TRBJ2-7,TRBV28,-
TGCGCCAGCAGCCGAACGGAAGGCAATGGCTACACCTTC,CASSRTEGNGYTF,-,TRBJ1-2,TRBV10-2,-
TGTGCCAGCAGTCCCTCCGGGAATTCACCCCTCCACTTT,CASSPSGNSPLHF,-,TRBJ1-6,TRBV6-5,-
TGCGCCAGCAGCCTAACTATGGGGGGCGCTTCCACCTACGAGCAGTACTTC,CASSLTMGGASTYEQYF,-,TRBJ2-7,TRBV5-1,-
TGTGCCAGCACCTGGGGGCGGGTTAACAATTCACCCCTCCACTTT,CASTWGRVNNSPLHF,-,TRBJ1-6,TRBV2,-
TGCGCCAGCAGCTCTCCGGGACTATCTGGGGCCAACGTCCTGACTTTC,CASSSPGLSGANVLTF,TRBD2,TRBJ2-6,TRBV5-1,-
TGTGCCAGCAGCGTAGACGGGGGCGGACATGGCTACACCTTC,CASSVDGGGHGYTF,-,TRBJ1-2,TRBV9,-
TGTGCCAGCAGCCCCCAAACCCACACCGGGGAGCTGTTTTTT,CASSPQTHTGELFF,-,TRBJ2-2,TRBV11-2,-